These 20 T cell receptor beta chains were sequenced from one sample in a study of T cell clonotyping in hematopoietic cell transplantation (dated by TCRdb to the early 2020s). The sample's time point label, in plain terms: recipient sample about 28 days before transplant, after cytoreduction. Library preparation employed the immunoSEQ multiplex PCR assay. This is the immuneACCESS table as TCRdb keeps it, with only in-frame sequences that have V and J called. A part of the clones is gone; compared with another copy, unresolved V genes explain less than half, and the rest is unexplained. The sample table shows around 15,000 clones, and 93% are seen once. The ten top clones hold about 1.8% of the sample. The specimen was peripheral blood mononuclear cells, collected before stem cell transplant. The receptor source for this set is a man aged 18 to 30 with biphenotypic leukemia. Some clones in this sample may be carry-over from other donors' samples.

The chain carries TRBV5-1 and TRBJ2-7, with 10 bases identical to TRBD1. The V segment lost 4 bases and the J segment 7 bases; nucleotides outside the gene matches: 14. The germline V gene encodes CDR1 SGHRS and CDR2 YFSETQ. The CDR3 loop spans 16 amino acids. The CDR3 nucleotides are TGCGCCAGCAGCCGGGGGTCGGACAGGGGGTACAGGGAGCAGTACTTC. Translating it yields CASSRGSDRGYREQYF.

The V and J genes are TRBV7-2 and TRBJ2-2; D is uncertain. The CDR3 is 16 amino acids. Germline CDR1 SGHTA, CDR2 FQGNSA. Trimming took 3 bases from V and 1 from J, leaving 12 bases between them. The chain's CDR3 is CASSLFESMNTGELFF. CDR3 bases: TGTGCCAGCAGCTTGTTCGAGTCTATGAACACCGGGGAGCTGTTTTTT.

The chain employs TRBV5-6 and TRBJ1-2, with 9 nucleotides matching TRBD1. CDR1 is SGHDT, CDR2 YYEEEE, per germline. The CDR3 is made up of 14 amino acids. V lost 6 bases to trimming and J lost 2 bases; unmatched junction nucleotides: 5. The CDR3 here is CASNTDRGNYGYTF. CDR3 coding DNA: TGTGCCAGCAACACCGACAGGGGGAACTATGGCTACACCTTC.

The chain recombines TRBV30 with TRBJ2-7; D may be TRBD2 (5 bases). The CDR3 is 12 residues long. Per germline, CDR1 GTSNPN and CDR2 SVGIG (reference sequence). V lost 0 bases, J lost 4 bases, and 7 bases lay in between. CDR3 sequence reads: CAWSVWEYEQYF. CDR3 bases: TGTGCCTGGAGTGTATGGGAGTACGAGCAGTACTTC.

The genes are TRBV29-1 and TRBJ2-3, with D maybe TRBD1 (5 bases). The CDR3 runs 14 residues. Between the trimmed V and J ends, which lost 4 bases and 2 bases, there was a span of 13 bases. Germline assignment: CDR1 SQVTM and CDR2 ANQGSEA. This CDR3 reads CSVGRVGHTDTQYF. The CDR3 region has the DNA TGCAGCGTTGGCAGGGTGGGCCACACAGATACGCAGTATTTT.

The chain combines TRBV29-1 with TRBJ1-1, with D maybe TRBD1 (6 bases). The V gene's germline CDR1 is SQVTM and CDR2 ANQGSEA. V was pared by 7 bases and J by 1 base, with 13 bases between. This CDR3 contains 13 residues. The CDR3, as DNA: TGCAGCGGAGGGGGGTCAGGGAACACTGAAGCTTTCTTT. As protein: CSGGGSGNTEAFF.

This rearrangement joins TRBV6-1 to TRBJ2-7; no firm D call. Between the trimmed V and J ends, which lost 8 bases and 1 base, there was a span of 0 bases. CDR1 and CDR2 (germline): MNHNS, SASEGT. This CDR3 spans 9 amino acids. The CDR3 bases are TGTGCCAGCTCCTACGAGCAGTACTTC. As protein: CASSYEQYF.

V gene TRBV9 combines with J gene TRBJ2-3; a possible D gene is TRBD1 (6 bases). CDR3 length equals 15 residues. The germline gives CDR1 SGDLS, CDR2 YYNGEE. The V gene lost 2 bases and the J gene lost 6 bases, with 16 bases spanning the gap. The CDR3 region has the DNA TGTGCCAGCAGCGTTATGGACAGCCCCGGGGATACGCAGTATTTT. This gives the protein CASSVMDSPGDTQYF.

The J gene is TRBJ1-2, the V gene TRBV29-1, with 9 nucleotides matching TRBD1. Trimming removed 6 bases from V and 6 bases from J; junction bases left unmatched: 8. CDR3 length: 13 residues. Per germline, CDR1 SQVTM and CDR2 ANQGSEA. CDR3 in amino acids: CSVSQGARNGYTF. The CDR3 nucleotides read TGCAGCGTCTCACAGGGGGCGCGAAATGGCTACACCTTC.

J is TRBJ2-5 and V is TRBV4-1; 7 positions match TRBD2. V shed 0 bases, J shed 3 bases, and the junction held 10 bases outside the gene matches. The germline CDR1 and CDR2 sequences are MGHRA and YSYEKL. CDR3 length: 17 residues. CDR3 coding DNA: TGCGCCAGCAGCCAAGATTTAGCGAGCGGGGCCAAAGAGACCCAGTACTTC. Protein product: CASSQDLASGAKETQYF.

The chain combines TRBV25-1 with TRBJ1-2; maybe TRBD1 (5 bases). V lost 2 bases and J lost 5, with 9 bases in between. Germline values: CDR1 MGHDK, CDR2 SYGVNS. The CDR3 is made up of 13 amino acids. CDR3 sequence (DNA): TGTGCCAGCAGTGAAGGGGGAAAGTATGGCTACACCTTC. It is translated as CASSEGGKYGYTF.

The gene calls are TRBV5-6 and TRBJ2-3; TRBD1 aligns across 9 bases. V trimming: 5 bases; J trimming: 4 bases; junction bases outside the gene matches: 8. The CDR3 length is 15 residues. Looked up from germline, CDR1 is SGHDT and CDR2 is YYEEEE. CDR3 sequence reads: CASRATGGGSDTQYF. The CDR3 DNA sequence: TGTGCCAGCAGGGCTACAGGGGGCGGGTCAGATACGCAGTATTTT.

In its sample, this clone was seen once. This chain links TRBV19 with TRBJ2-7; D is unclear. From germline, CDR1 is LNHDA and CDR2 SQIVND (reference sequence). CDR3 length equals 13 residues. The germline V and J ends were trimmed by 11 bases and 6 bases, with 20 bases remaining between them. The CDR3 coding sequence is TGTGCCGTAAAAGACGATCACAGTGGCGAGCAGTACTTC. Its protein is CAVKDDHSGEQYF.

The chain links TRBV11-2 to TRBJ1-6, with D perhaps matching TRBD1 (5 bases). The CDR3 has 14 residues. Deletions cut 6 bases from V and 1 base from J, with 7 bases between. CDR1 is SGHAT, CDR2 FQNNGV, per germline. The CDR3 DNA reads TGTGCCAGCAGAAGGGGATCCTATAATTCACCCCTCCACTTT. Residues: CASRRGSYNSPLHF.

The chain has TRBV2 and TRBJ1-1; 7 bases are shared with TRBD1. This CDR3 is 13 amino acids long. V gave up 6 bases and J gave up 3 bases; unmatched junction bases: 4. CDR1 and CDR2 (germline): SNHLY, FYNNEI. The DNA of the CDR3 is TGTGCCAGCAGAGCCGACAGGGACACTGAAGCTTTCTTT. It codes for CASRADRDTEAFF. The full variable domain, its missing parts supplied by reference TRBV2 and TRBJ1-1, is EPEVTQTPSHQVTQMGQEVILRCVPISNHLYFYWYRQILGQKVEFLVSFYNNEISEKSEIFDDQFSVERPDGSNFTLKIRSTKLEDSAMYFCASRADRDTEAFFGQGTRLTVV.

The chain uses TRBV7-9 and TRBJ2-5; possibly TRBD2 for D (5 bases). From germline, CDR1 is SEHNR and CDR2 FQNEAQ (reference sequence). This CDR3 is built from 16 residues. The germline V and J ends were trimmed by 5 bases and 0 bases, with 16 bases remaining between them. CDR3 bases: TGTGCCAGCAGCCACGGGTTCGGGGAGTACCAAGAGACCCAGTACTTC. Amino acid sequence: CASSHGFGEYQETQYF.

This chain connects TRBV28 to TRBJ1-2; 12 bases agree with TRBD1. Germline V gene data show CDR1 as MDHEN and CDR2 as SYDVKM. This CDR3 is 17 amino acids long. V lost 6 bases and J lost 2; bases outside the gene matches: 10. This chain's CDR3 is CASSMGGQGAWNYGYTF. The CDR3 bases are TGTGCCAGCAGCATGGGGGGACAGGGGGCGTGGAACTATGGCTACACCTTC.

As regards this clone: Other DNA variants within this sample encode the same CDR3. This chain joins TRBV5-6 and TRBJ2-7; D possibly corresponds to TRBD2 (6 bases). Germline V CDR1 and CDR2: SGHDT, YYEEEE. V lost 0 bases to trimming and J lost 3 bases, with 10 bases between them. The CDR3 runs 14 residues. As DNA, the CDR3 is TGTGCCAGCAGCTTGGGGAGGGGCTTCTACGAGCAGTACTTC. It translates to CASSLGRGFYEQYF.

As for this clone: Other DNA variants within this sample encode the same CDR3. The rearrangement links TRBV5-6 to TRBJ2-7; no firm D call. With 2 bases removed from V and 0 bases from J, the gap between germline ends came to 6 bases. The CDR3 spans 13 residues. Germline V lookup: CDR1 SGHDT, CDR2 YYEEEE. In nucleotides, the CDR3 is TGTGCCAGCAGCTTTGGCCGCTCCTACGAGCAGTACTTC. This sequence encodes CASSFGRSYEQYF.

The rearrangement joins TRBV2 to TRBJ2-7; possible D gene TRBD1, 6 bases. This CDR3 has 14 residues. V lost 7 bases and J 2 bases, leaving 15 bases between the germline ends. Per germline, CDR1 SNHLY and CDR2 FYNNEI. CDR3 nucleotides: TGTGCCAGCAACGATCAGGGGACGGCCTACGAGCAGTACTTC. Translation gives CASNDQGTAYEQYF.